This is a list of T cell receptor beta chains from one sample in a study of cytomegalovirus exposure and HLA in healthy donors. The data were produced by immunoSEQ multiplex PCR, yet TCRdb's version contains in-frame clones alone and is incomplete. The sample records over 55,000 clones, 80% to 90% being singletons. The sample consisted of PBMCs. These receptors were taken from a woman aged 30 to 39 in good health and CMV-seropositive. Both conserved end residues are part of each CDR3.

13	TRBV15	CATTGGLAQDRFF
15	TRBV6-4	CASSDGLAGVNEQFF
17	TRBV5-1	CASSTPLRGPGANVLTF
15	TRBV15	CATSRRLVSSYEQYF
17	TRBV7-9	CASSPWRESNAGETQYF
16	TRBV7-9	CASSFVVGGRSDTQYF
14	TRBV27	CASRTTGGPGELFF
15	TRBV7-9	CASSLGAGRDYGYTF
15	TRBV28	CASSPLAGPYNEQFF
15	TRBV18	CASSPMQQETTEAFF
15	TRBV18	CASSREGSGANVLTF
14	TRBV9	CASTIRSQNYGYTF
13	TRBV2	CASTPTGGYEQYF
15	TRBV14	CASSQGRGAAETQYF
15	TRBV27	CATGRGQRSSYEQYF
13	TRBV5-1	CASSQGGTGEAFF